Listed below are T cell receptor beta chains from one sample, sequenced in a study of T-cell reconstitution after alpha-beta-depleted transplantation in children. In TCRdb, the PCR reads were re-called with MiXCR into one record per CDR3 protein. This table holds 210,000 or so distinct CDR3 sequences, 8% to 9.5% found once. Sequencing used PBMCs from the stem cell graft donor, obtained from the stem cell graft. All receptors come from a human donor who donated a stem cell graft to a child with acute lymphoblastic leukemia. The CDR3 runs from the conserved cysteine through the conserved F or W. Each record gives: V gene, D gene, clone size, J gene, CDR3 protein, CDR3 DNA. The D gene is left open where the match is weak. Where a row states a size, it is once, few, many or the class of an expanded clone; other rows omit it.

v_call: TRBV7-9
d_call: NA
clone_size: few
j_call: TRBJ1-2
cdr3_aa: CASSLSSFYGYTF
cdr3_nt: TGTGCCAGCAGCCTCAGCAGCTTCTATGGCTACACCTTC

v_call: TRBV20-1
d_call: NA
clone_size: few
j_call: TRBJ1-5
cdr3_aa: CSASSGSHQPQHF
cdr3_nt: TGCAGTGCTAGTTCGGGCAGCCATCAGCCCCAGCATTTT

v_call: TRBV25-1
d_call: NA
clone_size: many
j_call: TRBJ1-1
cdr3_aa: CASSDGGGIEAFF
cdr3_nt: TGTGCCAGCAGTGATGGGGGGGGGATCGAAGCTTTCTTT

v_call: TRBV6-5
d_call: NA
clone_size: many
j_call: TRBJ2-2
cdr3_aa: CASSYSVGGQGTGELFF
cdr3_nt: TGTGCCAGCAGTTACTCAGTGGGGGGGCAGGGCACCGGGGAGCTGTTTTTT

v_call: TRBV30
d_call: NA
clone_size: few
j_call: TRBJ1-5
cdr3_aa: CAWSVTRGQPNQPQHF
cdr3_nt: TGTGCCTGGAGTGTTACCCGGGGACAACCCAATCAGCCCCAGCATTTT

v_call: TRBV3-1
d_call: NA
clone_size: few
j_call: TRBJ2-7
cdr3_aa: CASSQAGLAYEQYF
cdr3_nt: TGTGCCAGCAGCCAAGCCGGCCTGGCCTACGAGCAGTACTTC

v_call: TRBV12-3/TRBV12-4
d_call: TRBD1
clone_size: many
j_call: TRBJ1-4
cdr3_aa: CASSLGTGAFNEKLFF
cdr3_nt: TGTGCCAGCAGTCTAGGGACAGGGGCGTTTAATGAAAAACTGTTTTTT

v_call: TRBV19
d_call: NA
clone_size: few
j_call: TRBJ1-1
cdr3_aa: CASRARGVNTEAFF
cdr3_nt: TGTGCCAGTAGAGCGCGGGGGGTCAACACTGAAGCTTTCTTT

v_call: TRBV7-9
d_call: NA
clone_size: few
j_call: TRBJ2-5
cdr3_aa: CASSLEVEETQYF
cdr3_nt: TGTGCCAGCAGCTTAGAAGTCGAAGAGACCCAGTACTTC

v_call: TRBV4-3
d_call: TRBD2
clone_size: many
j_call: TRBJ2-1
cdr3_aa: CASSQDAAGISYNEQFF
cdr3_nt: TGCGCCAGCAGCCAAGATGCAGCGGGGATCTCCTACAATGAGCAGTTCTTC

v_call: TRBV13
d_call: TRBD1
clone_size: NA
j_call: TRBJ2-7
cdr3_aa: CASSLGQGALYF
cdr3_nt: TGTGCCAGCAGCTTAGGCCAGGGGGCTCTGTACTTC

v_call: TRBV5-6
d_call: NA
clone_size: NA
j_call: TRBJ1-2
cdr3_aa: CASSWDGLHTF
cdr3_nt: TGTGCCAGCAGCTGGGACGGCCTTCACACCTTC

v_call: TRBV4-1
d_call: TRBD1
clone_size: few
j_call: TRBJ2-7
cdr3_aa: CASSQRTGGVYEQYF
cdr3_nt: TGCGCCAGCAGCCAAAGGACAGGGGGCGTCTACGAGCAGTACTTC

v_call: TRBV7-9
d_call: NA
clone_size: many
j_call: TRBJ2-5
cdr3_aa: CAPGSETQYF
cdr3_nt: TGTGCCCCAGGAAGTGAGACCCAGTACTTC